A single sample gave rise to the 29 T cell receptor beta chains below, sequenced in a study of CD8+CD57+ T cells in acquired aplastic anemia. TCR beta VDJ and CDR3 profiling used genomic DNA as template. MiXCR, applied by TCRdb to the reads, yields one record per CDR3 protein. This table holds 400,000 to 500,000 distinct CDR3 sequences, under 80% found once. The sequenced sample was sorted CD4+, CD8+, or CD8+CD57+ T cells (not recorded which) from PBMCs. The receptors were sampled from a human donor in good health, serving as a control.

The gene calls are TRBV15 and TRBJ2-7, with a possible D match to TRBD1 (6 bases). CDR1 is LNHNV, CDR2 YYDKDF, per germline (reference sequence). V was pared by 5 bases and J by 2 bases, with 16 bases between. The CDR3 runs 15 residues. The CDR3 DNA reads TGTGCCACCAGCTCCAGTACAGGGCTCACCTACGAGCAGTACTTC. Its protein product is CATSSSTGLTYEQYF.

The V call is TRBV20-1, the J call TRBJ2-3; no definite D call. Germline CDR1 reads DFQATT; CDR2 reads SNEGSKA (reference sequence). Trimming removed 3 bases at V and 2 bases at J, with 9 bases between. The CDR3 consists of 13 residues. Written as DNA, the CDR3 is TGCAGTGCTAGGCGGACCGTCACAGATACGCAGTATTTT. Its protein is CSARRTVTDTQYF.

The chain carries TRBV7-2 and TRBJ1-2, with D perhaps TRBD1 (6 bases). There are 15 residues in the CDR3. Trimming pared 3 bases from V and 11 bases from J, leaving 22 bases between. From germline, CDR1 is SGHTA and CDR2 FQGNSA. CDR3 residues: CASSLVGGTETQYTF. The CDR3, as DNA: TGTGCCAGCAGCTTGGTGGGGGGCACGGAGACCCAGTACACCTTC. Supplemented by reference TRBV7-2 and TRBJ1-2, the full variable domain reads GAGVSQSPSNKVTEKGKDVELRCDPISGHTALYWYRQSLGQGLEFLIYFQGNSAPDKSGLPSDRFSAERTGGSVSTLTIQRTQQEDSAVYLCASSLVGGTETQYTFGSGTRLTVV.

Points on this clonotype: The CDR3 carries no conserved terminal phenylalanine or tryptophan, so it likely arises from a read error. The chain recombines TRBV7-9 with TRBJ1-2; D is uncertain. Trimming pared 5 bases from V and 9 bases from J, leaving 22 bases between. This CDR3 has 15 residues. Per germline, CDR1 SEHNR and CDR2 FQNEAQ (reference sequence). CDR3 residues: CASSKLHSASYRYTL. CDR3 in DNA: TGTGCCAGCAGCAAATTGCACTCGGCATCATATCGCTACACCCTC.

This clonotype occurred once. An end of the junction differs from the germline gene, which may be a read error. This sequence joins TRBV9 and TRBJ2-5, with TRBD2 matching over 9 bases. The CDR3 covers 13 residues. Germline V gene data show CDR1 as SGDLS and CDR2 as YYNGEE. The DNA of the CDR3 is TGTGCCAGCACTAGCGGGGACGGAGGGACCGAGTACTTC. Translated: CASTSGDGGTEYF.

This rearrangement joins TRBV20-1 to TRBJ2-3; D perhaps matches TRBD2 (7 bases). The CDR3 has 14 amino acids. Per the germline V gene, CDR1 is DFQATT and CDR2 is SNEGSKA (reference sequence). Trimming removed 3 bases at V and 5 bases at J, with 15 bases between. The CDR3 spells CSARIGGGLDTQYF. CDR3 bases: TGCAGTGCTAGGATAGGCGGGGGCTTAGATACGCAGTATTTT.

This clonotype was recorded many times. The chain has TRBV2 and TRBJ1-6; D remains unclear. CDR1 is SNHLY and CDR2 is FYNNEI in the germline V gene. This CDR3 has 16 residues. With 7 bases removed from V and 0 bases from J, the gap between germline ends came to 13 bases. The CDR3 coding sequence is TGTGCCAGCACCGAAGACGCTAGCTCCTATAATTCACCCCTCCACTTT. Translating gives CASTEDASSYNSPLHF.

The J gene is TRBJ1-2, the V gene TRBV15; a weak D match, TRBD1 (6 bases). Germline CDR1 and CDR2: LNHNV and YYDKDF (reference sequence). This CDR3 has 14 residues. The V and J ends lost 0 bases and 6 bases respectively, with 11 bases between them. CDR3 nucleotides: TGTGCCACCAGCAGAGATTTACAGGGCCATGGCTACACCTTC. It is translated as CATSRDLQGHGYTF.

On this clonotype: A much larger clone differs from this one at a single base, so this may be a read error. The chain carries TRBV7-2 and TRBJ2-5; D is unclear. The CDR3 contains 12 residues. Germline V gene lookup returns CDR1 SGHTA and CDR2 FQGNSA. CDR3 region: CASSSQKEAQYF. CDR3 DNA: TGTGCCAGCAGCTCTCAAAAAGAGGCCCAGTACTTC.

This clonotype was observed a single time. The CDR3, as DNA: TGTGCCAGCAGCGTGGGCGCGCAGACGGAAGCGTACTTC. Protein product: CASSVGAQTEAYF. The chain is built from TRBV7-3 and TRBJ2-5; D is unresolved. Germline CDR1 SGHTA, CDR2 FQGTGA. Trimming removed 5 bases at V and 13 bases at J, with 20 bases between. CDR3 size: 13 residues.

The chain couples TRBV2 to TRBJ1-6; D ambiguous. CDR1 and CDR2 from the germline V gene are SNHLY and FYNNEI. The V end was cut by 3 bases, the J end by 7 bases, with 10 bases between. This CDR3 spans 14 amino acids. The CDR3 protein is CASSDNGLNSPLHF. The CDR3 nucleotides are TGTGCCAGCAGTGACAACGGACTAAATTCACCCCTCCACTTT.

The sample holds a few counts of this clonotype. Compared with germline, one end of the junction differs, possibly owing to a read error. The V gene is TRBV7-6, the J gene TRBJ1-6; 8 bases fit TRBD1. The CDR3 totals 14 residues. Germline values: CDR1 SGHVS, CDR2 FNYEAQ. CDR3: CAGSSDRALSPLHF. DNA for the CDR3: TGTGCCGGCAGTTCGGACAGGGCACTTTCACCCCTCCACTTT.

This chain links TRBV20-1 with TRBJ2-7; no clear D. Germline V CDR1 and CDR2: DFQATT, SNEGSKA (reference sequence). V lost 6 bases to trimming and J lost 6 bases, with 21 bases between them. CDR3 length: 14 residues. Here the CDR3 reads CSAQITTKSPEQYF. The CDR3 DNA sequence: TGCAGTGCGCAGATCACGACGAAATCGCCCGAGCAGTACTTC.

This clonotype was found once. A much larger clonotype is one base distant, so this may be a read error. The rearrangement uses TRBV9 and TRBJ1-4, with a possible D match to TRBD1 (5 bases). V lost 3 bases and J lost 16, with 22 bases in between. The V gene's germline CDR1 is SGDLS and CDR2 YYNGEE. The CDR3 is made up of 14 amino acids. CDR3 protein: CASSESGLVYEQFF. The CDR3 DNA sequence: TGTGCCAGCAGCGAGTCGGGACTAGTCTACGAGCAGTTTTTT.

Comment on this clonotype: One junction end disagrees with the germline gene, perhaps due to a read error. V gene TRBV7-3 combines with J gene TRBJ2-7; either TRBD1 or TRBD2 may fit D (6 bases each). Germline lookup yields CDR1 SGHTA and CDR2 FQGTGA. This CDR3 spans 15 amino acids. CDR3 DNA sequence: TGTGCCAGCAGCAGCGATCTGGTGGGGGGCTACGAACAGTACTTC. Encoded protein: CASSSDLVGGYEQYF. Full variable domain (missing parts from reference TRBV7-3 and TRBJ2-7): GAGVSQTPSNKVTEKGKYVELRCDPISGHTALYWYRQSLGQGPEFLIYFQGTGAADDSGLPNDRFFAVRPEGSVSTLKIQRTERGDSAVYLCASSSDLVGGYEQYFGPGTRLTVT.

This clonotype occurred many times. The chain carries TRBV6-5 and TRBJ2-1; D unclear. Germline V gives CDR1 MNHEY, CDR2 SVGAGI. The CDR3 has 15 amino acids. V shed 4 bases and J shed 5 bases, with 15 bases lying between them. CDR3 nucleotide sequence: TGTGCCAGCAGTTTGCCTGTCCGACGGGACAATGAGCAGTTCTTC. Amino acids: CASSLPVRRDNEQFF.

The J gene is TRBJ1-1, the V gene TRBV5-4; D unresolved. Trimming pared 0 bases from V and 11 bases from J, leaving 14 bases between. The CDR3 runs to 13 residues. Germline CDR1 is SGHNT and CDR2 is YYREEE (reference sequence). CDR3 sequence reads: CASSLAKREQAFF. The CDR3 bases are TGTGCCAGCAGCTTGGCAAAGAGGGAGCAGGCTTTCTTT.

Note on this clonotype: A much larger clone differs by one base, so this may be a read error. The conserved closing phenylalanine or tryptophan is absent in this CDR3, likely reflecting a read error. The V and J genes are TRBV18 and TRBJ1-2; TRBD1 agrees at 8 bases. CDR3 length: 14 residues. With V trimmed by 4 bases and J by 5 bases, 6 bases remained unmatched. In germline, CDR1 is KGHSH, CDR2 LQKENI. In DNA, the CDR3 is TGTGCCAGCTCACATGACAGGGGAGATTATGGCTACACCTCC. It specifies CASSHDRGDYGYTS.

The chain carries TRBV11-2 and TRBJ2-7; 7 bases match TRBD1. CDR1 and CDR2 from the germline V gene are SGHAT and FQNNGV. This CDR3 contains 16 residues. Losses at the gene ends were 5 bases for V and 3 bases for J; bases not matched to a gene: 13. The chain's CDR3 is CASSPLRDRGYYEQYF. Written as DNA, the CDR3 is TGTGCCAGCAGCCCCTTACGGGACAGAGGTTACTACGAGCAGTACTTC.

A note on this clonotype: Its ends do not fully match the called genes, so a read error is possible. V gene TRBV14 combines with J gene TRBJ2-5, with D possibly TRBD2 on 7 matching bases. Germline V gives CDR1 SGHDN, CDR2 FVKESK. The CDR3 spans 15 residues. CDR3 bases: TGTGCCAGCAGCGTAGGTCATGCAGGGGAGGGGACCGAGTACTTC. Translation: CASSVGHAGEGTEYF.

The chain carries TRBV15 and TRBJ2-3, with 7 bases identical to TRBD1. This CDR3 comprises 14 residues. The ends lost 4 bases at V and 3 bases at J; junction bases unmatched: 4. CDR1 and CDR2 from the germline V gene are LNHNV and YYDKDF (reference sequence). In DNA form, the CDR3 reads TGTGCCACCAGCACACAGGGGTTGACAGATACGCAGTATTTT. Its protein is CATSTQGLTDTQYF.

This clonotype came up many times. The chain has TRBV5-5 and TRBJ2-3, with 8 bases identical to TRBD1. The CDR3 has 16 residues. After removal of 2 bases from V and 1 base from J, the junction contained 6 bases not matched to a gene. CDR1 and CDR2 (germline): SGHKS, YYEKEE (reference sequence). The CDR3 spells CASSFLQGEGTDTQYF. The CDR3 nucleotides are TGTGCCAGCAGCTTCCTACAGGGGGAGGGCACAGATACGCAGTATTTT.

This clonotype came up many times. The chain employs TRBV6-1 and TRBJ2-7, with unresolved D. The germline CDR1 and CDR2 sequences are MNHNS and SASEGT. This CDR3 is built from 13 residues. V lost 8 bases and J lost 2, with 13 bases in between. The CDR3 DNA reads TGTGCCAGCGCCGATCCGCTAACCTACGAGCAGTACTTC. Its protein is CASADPLTYEQYF.

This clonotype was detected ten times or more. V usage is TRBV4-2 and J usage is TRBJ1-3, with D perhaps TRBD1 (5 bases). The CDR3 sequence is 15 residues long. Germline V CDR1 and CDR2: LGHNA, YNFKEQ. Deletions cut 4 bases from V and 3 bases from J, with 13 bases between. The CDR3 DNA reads TGTGCCAGCAGCCTCTCGACAGCGTATGGAAACACCATATATTTT. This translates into CASSLSTAYGNTIYF.

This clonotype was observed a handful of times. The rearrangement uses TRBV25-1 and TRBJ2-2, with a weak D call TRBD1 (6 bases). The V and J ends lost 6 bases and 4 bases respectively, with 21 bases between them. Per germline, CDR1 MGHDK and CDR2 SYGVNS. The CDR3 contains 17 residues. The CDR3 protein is CASRNTTGLIGTGELFF. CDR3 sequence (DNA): TGTGCCAGCAGAAATACTACAGGGCTCATTGGCACCGGGGAGCTGTTTTTT.

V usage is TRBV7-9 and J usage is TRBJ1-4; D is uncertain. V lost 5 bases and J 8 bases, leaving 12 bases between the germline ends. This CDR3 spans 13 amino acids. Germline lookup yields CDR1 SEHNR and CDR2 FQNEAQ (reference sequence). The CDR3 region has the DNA TGTGCCAGCAGCGTCACACTAGGGGAAAAACTGTTTTTT. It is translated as CASSVTLGEKLFF.

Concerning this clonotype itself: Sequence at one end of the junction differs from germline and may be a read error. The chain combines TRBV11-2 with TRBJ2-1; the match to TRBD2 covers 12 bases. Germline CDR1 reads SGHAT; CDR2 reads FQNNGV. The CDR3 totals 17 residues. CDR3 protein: CANSFKSLAGGLNEQFF. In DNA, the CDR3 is TGTGCCAACAGCTTTAAAAGCCTAGCGGGGGGGCTAAATGAGCAGTTCTTC.

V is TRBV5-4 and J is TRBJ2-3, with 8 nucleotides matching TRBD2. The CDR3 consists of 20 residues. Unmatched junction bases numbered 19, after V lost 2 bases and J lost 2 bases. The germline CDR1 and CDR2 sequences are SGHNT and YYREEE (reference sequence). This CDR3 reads CASSLSTQRGPFRFTDTQYF. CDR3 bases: TGTGCCAGCAGCTTATCGACCCAGCGGGGGCCTTTCCGATTCACAGATACGCAGTATTTT.

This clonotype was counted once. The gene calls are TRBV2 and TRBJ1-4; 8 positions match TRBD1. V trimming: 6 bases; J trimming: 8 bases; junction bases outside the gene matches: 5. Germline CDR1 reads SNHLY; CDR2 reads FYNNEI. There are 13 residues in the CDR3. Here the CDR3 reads CASRGDRKEKLFF. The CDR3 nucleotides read TGTGCCAGCAGGGGGGACAGGAAGGAAAAACTGTTTTTT. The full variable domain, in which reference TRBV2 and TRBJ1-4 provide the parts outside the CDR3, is EPEVTQTPSHQVTQMGQEVILRCVPISNHLYFYWYRQILGQKVEFLVSFYNNEISEKSEIFDDQFSVERPDGSNFTLKIRSTKLEDSAMYFCASRGDRKEKLFFGSGTQLSVL.